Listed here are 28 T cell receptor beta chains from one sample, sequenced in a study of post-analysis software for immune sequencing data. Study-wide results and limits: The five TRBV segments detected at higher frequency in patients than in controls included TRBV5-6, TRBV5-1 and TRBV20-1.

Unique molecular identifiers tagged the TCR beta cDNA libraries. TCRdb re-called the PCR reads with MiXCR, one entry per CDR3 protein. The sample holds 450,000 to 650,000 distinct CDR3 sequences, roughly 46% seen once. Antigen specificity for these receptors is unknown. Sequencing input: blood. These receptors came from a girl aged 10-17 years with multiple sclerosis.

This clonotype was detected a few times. CDR3 coding DNA: TGTGCCAGCAGCAGCCATACTAGCGATTACTCCTACAATGAGCAGTTCTTC. As protein: CASSSHTSDYSYNEQFF. The J gene is TRBJ2-1, the V gene TRBV7-2, with 7 positions matching TRBD2. The CDR3 consists of 17 residues. Germline V gene sequence: CDR1 SGHTA, CDR2 FQGNSA. The V segment lost 5 bases and the J segment 0 bases; nucleotides outside the gene matches: 10.

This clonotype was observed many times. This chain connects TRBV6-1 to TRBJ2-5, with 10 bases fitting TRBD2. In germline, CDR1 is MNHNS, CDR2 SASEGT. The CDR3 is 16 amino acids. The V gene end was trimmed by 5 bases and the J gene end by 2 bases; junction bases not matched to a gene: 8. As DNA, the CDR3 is TGTGCCAGCAGTTTACCAGGACTAGCGGCTCAAGAGACCCAGTACTTC. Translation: CASSLPGLAAQETQYF.

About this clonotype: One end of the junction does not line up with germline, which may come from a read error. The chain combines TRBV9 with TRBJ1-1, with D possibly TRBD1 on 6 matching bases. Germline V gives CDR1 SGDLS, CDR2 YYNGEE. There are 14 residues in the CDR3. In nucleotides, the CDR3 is TGTGCCAGCAGCGCTCTGCAGGGGAACGCTGAAGCTTTCTTT. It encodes CASSALQGNAEAFF. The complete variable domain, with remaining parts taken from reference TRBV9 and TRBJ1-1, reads DSGVTQTPKHLITATGQRVTLRCSPRSGDLSVYWYQQSLDQGLQFLIQYYNGEERAKGNILERFSAQQFPDLHSELNLSSLELGDSALYFCASSALQGNAEAFFGQGTRLTVV.

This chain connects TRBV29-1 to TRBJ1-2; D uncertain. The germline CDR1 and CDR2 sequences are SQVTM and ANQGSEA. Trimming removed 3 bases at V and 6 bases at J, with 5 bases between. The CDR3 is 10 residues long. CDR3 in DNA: TGCAGCGTTGACTTAGATGGCTACACCTTC. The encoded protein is CSVDLDGYTF. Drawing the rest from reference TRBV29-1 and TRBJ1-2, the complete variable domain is SAVISQKPSRDICQRGTSLTIQCQVDSQVTMMFWYRQQPGQSLTLIATANQGSEATYESGFVIDKFPISRPNLTFSTLTVSNMSPEDSSIYLCSVDLDGYTFGSGTRLTVV.

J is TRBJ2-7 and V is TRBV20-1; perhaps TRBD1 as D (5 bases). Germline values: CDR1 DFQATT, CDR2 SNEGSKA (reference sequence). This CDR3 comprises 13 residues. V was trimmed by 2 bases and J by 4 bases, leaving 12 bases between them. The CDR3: CSARLLGAYEQYF. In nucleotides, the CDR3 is TGCAGTGCTAGACTTTTAGGGGCTTACGAGCAGTACTTC.

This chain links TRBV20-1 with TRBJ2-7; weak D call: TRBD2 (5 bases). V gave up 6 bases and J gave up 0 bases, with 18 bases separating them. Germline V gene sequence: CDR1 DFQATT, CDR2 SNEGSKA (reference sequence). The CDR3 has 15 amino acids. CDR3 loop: CSAAGSLTSSYEQYF. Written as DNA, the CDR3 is TGCAGTGCCGCTGGGAGCCTGACAAGCTCCTACGAGCAGTACTTC.

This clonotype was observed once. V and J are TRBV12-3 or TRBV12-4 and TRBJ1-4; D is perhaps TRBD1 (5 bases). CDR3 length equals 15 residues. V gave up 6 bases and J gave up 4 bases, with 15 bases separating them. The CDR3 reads CASSKGSGINEKLFF. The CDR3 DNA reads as TGTGCCAGCAGCAAGGGGTCGGGTATTAATGAAAAACTGTTTTTT.

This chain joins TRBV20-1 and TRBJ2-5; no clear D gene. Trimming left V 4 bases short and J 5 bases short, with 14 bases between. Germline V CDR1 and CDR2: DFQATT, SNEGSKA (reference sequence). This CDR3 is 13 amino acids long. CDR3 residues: CSAKASLKETQYF. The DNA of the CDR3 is TGCAGTGCTAAAGCCAGCTTGAAGGAGACCCAGTACTTC.

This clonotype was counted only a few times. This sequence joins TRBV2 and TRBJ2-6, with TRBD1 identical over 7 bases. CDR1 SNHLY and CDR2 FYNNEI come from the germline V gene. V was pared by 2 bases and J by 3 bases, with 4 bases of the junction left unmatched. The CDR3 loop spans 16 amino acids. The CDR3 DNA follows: TGTGCCAGCAGTGAATGGCAGGGGGATGGGGCCAACGTCCTGACTTTC. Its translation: CASSEWQGDGANVLTF.

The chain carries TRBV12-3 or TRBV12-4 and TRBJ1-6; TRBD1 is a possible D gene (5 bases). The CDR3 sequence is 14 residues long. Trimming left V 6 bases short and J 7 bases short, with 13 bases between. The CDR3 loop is CASSGTLGNSPLHF. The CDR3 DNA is TGTGCCAGCAGCGGGACTTTAGGGAATTCACCCCTCCACTTT.

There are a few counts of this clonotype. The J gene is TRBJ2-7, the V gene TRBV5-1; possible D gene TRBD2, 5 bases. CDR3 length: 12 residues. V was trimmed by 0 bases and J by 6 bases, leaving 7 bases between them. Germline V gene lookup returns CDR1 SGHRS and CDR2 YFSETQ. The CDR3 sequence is CASSLVGGEQYF. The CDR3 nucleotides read TGCGCCAGCAGCTTGGTAGGAGGCGAGCAGTACTTC.

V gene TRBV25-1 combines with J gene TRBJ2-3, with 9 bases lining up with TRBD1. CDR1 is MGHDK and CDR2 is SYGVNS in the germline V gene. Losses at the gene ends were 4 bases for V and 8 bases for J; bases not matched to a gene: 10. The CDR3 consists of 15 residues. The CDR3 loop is CASSAGTGNAGTQYF. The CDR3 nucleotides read TGTGCCAGCAGTGCCGGGACAGGGAACGCCGGTACGCAGTATTTT.

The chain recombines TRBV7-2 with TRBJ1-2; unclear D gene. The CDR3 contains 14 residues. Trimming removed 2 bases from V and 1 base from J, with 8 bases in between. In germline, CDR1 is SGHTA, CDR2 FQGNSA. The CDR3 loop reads CASSLRNVNYGYTF. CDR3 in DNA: TGTGCCAGCAGCTTACGGAATGTTAACTATGGCTACACCTTC.

CDR3 residues: CAISDLTSGYLPSLINEQFF. Written as DNA, the CDR3 is TGTGCCATCAGCGACCTGACTAGCGGGTATCTTCCGTCCCTTATCAATGAGCAGTTCTTC. The rearrangement links TRBV10-3 to TRBJ2-1; 10 bases agree with TRBD2. Germline-derived CDR1 and CDR2 are ENHRY and SYGVKD. V lost 6 bases to trimming and J lost 6 bases; unmatched junction nucleotides: 23. This CDR3 has 20 residues.

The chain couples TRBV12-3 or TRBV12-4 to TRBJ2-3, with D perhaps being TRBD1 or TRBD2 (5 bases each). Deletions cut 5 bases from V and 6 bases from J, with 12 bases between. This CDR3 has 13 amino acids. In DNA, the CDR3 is TGTGCCAGCAGTGGGGTGGGGGTGGATACGCAGTATTTT. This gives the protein CASSGVGVDTQYF.

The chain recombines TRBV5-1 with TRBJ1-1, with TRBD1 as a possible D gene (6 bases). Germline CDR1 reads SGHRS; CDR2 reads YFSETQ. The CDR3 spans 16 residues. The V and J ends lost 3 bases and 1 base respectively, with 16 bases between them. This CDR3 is CASSSYTGTENTEAFF. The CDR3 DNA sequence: TGCGCCAGCAGCTCCTATACAGGGACCGAGAACACTGAAGCTTTCTTT.

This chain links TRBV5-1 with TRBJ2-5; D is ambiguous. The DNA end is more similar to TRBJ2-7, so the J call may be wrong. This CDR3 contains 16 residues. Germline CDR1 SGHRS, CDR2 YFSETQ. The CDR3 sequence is CASSAQAPATMYEQYF. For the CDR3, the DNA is TGCGCCAGCAGCGCCCAGGCCCCAGCTACTATGTACGAGCAGTACTTC.

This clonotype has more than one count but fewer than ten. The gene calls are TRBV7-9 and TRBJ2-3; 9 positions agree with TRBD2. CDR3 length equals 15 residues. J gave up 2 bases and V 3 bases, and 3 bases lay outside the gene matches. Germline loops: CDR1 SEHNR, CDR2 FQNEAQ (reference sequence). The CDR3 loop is CASSFSGGPTDTQYF. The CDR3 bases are TGTGCCAGCAGCTTTAGCGGGGGTCCCACAGATACGCAGTATTTT.

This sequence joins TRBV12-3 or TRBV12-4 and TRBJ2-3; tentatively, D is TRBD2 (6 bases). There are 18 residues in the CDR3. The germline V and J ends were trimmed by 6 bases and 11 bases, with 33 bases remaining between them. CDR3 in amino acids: CASRRRGTKDSTARGQYF. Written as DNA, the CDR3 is TGTGCCAGCAGGAGGAGGGGCACGAAGGACTCAACCGCAAGAGGGCAGTATTTT.

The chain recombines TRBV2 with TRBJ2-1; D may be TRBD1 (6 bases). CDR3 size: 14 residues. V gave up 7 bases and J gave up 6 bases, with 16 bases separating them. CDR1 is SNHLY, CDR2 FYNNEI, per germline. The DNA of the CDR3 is TGTGCCAGCAACTCGTGGGAAGGGGGCAATGAGCAGTTCTTC. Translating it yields CASNSWEGGNEQFF.

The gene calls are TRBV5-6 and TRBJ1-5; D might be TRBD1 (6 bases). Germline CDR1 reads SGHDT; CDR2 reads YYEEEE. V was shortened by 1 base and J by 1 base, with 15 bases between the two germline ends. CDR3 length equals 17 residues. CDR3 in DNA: TGTGCCAGCAGCTTGAGGAGGTCAGGGGCGAGCAATCAGCCCCAGCATTTT. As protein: CASSLRRSGASNQPQHF.

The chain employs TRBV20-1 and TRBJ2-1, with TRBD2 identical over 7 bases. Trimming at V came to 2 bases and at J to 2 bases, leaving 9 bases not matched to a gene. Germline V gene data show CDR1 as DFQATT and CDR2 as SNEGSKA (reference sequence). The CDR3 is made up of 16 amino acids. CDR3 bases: TGCAGTGCTAGATCGGCTAGCGGTCTCCCCTACAATGAGCAGTTCTTC. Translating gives CSARSASGLPYNEQFF.

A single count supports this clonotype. CDR3 sequence reads: CASRVQGWETQYF. DNA of the CDR3: TGTGCCAGCAGGGTACAGGGGTGGGAGACCCAGTACTTC. This chain connects TRBV12-3 or TRBV12-4 to TRBJ2-5, with 7 bases identical to TRBD1. V lost 6 bases, J lost 5 bases, and 6 bases stayed unmatched. This CDR3 region has 13 residues.

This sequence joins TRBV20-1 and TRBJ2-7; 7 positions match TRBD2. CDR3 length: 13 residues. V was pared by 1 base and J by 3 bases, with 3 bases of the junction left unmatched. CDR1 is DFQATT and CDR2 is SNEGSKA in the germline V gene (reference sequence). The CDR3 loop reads CSARGASGYEQYF. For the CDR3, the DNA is TGCAGTGCTAGAGGGGCTAGCGGCTACGAGCAGTACTTC.

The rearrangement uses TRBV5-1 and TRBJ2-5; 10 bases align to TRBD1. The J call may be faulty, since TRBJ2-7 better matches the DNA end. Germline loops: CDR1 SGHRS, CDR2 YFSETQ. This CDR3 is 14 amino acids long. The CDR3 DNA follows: TGCGCCAGCAGTTCAGGACAGGGGGGAGACGAGCAGTACTTC. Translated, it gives CASSSGQGGDEQYF.

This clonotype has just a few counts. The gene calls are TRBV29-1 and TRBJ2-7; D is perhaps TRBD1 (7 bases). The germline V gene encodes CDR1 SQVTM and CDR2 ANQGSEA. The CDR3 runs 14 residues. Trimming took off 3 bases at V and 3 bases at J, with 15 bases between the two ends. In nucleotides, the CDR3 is TGCAGCGTTGAGGTAGCGCAGGGGGGCTACGAGCAGTACTTC. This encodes CSVEVAQGGYEQYF.

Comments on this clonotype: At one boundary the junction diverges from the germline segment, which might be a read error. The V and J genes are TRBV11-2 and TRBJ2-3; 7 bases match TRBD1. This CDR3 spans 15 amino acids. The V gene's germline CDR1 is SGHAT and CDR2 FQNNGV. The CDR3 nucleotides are TGTGCCGGCAGCCAAAAGTCAGGGGGAACAGATACGCAGTATTTT. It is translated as CAGSQKSGGTDTQYF.

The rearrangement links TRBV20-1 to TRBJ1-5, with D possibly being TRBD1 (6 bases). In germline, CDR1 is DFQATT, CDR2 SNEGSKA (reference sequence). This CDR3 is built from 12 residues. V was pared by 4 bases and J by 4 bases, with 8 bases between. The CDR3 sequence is CSANTGNQPQHF. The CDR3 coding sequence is TGCAGTGCTAATACAGGGAATCAGCCCCAGCATTTT.